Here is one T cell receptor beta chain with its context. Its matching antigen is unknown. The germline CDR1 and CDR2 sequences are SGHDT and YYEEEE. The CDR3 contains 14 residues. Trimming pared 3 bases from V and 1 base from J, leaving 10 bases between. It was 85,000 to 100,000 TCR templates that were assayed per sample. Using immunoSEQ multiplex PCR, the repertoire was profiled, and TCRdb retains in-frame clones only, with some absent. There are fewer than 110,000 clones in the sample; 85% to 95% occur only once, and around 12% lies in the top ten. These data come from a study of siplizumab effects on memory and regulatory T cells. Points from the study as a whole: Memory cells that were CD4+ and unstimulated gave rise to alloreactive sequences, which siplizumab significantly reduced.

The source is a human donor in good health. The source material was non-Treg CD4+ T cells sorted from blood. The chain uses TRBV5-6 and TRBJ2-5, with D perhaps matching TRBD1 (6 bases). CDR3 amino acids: CASSWDTGQETQYF. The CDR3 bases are TGTGCCAGCAGCTGGGACACCGGCCAAGAGACCCAGTACTTC.